These 23 T cell receptor beta chains share one sample of origin, sequenced in a study of blood T cell repertoires in COVID-19 (dated by TCRdb to about 2020). To prepare the library, the immunoSEQ multiplex PCR assay was applied. Entries here come from immuneACCESS through TCRdb and include only in-frame sequences with V and J called. Some clones fail to appear in such tables; in the studies checked, an unresolved V gene covers under half of the shortfall, and the cause of the remainder is unknown. The sample table records under 200,000 clones; less than 85% of these occur just once. About 3% of the sample goes to the ten largest clones. The sequenced sample consisted of peripheral blood. These receptors were obtained from a woman at least 80 years old with acute or convalescent COVID-19.

This clone was recorded a few times. This chain uses TRBV2 with TRBJ1-6, with D maybe TRBD1 (5 bases). Germline loops: CDR1 SNHLY, CDR2 FYNNEI. The germline V and J ends were trimmed by 3 bases and 10 bases, with 13 bases remaining between them. This CDR3 is built from 14 residues. The CDR3 DNA reads as TGTGCCAGCAGTGAGAAGGACAAATTATCACCCCTCCACTTT. This sequence encodes CASSEKDKLSPLHF.

The chain links TRBV30 to TRBJ1-5; D is possibly TRBD1 (5 bases). Trimming took 0 bases from V and 7 from J, leaving 10 bases between them. The length of the CDR3 is 13 residues. Germline CDR1 is GTSNPN and CDR2 is SVGIG (reference sequence). CDR3 sequence reads: CAWSVGGAQPQHF. CDR3 bases: TGTGCCTGGAGTGTCGGAGGGGCCCAGCCCCAGCATTTT.

The chain is built from TRBV6-2 or TRBV6-3 and TRBJ2-7, with 11 bases that match TRBD1. CDR1 MNHEY and CDR2 SVGEGT come from the germline V gene. The V gene end was trimmed by 5 bases and the J gene end by 3 bases; junction bases not matched to a gene: 6. This CDR3 spans 15 amino acids. CDR3 sequence (DNA): TGTGCCAGCAGTCATAGGACAGGGGGCCGCTACGAGCAGTACTTC. As protein: CASSHRTGGRYEQYF.

This chain links TRBV18 with TRBJ2-2; TRBD2 matches at 7 bases. Germline CDR1 and CDR2: KGHSH and LQKENI. This CDR3 has 15 residues. V was pared by 1 base and J by 6 bases, with 5 bases of the junction left unmatched. The CDR3 reads CASSPLREPAGELFF. CDR3 DNA: TGTGCCAGCTCACCACTGCGGGAGCCCGCCGGGGAGCTGTTTTTT.

The chain is built from TRBV5-5 and TRBJ2-5; 8 positions agree with TRBD1. V shed 6 bases, J shed 7 bases, and the junction held 26 bases outside the gene matches. Germline assignment: CDR1 SGHKS and CDR2 YYEKEE (reference sequence). The CDR3 contains 19 residues. The CDR3 reads CASTPGTGGNSVLGGTQYF. The CDR3 nucleotides are TGTGCCAGCACCCCGGGTACAGGGGGTAATTCTGTCTTGGGTGGGACCCAGTACTTC.

This sequence joins TRBV27 and TRBJ1-1; D is possibly TRBD1 (6 bases). The CDR3 runs to 13 residues. Germline CDR1 is MNHEY and CDR2 is SMNVEV (reference sequence). Trimming removed 6 bases from V and 3 bases from J, with 11 bases in between. Here the CDR3 DNA reads TGTGCCAGCAGGCGGACAGTGGACACTGAAGCTTTCTTT. Translated, it gives CASRRTVDTEAFF.

This chain uses TRBV27 with TRBJ2-3; maybe TRBD2 (5 bases). CDR1 is MNHEY, CDR2 SMNVEV, per germline (reference sequence). CDR3 length equals 14 residues. V was shortened by 2 bases and J by 2 bases, with 8 bases between the two germline ends. CDR3 residues: CASSLQRDTDTQYF. The CDR3 DNA reads TGTGCCAGCAGTTTACAGAGGGACACAGATACGCAGTATTTT.

V gene TRBV25-1 combines with J gene TRBJ1-2, with a possible D match to TRBD1 (6 bases). The CDR3 runs 13 residues. Deletions cut 4 bases from V and 8 bases from J, with 14 bases between. The germline CDR1 and CDR2 sequences are MGHDK and SYGVNS. CDR3 nucleotide sequence: TGTGCCAGCAGTGCGACGGGACATTTGGGCTACACCTTC. Translation: CASSATGHLGYTF.

In the case of this clone: This specimen includes other DNA sequences encoding the same CDR3. This chain joins TRBV7-2 and TRBJ2-7; 10 bases line up with TRBD1. V dropped 1 base and J dropped 4; count of bases not matched to a gene: 1. The CDR3 extends over 14 amino acids. Per the germline V gene, CDR1 is SGHTA and CDR2 is FQGNSA. This CDR3 reads CASSLEDRGYEQYF. In nucleotides, the CDR3 is TGTGCCAGCAGCTTAGAGGACAGGGGGTACGAGCAGTACTTC.

This sequence joins TRBV25-1 and TRBJ2-4; TRBD2 is a possible D gene (6 bases). V gave up 4 bases and J gave up 9 bases, with 10 bases separating them. In germline, CDR1 is MGHDK, CDR2 SYGVNS. This CDR3 has 12 amino acids. CDR3 in amino acids: CASSVWGVIQYF. Written as DNA, the CDR3 is TGTGCCAGCAGTGTGTGGGGGGTCATTCAGTACTTC.

This clone was counted a few times. The chain has TRBV30 and TRBJ1-2, with D uncertain. This CDR3 contains 13 residues. In germline, CDR1 is GTSNPN, CDR2 SVGIG (reference sequence). V shed 4 bases and J shed 4 bases, with 13 bases lying between them. In DNA form, the CDR3 reads TGTGCCTGGACGGCAGGAGGTATCTATGGCTACACCTTC. It is translated as CAWTAGGIYGYTF.

This sequence joins TRBV15 and TRBJ2-2, with 11 bases aligning to TRBD2. From germline, CDR1 is LNHNV and CDR2 YYDKDF (reference sequence). The ends lost 2 bases at V and 4 bases at J; junction bases unmatched: 0. This CDR3 contains 15 residues. The DNA of the CDR3 is TGTGCCACCAGCAGACTAGCGGGAGGCACCGGGGAGCTGTTTTTT. Translated, it gives CATSRLAGGTGELFF.

The V call is TRBV9, the J call TRBJ2-7; 7 nucleotides agree with TRBD1. V shed 5 bases, J shed 2 bases, and the junction held 10 bases outside the gene matches. Germline V gene sequence: CDR1 SGDLS, CDR2 YYNGEE. This CDR3 has 15 residues. The CDR3 region is CASSKGGGDPYEQYF. In nucleotides, the CDR3 is TGTGCCAGCAGTAAAGGGGGCGGTGACCCCTACGAGCAGTACTTC.

The chain recombines TRBV6-2 or TRBV6-3 with TRBJ2-7; 8 positions match TRBD2. Trimming took 0 bases from V and 0 from J; bases not matched to a gene: 4. From germline, CDR1 is MNHEY and CDR2 SVGEGT. The CDR3 consists of 16 residues. In DNA, the CDR3 is TGTGCCAGCAGTTACTCGACTAGCGCGAGCTCCTACGAGCAGTACTTC. This codes for CASSYSTSASSYEQYF.

In this sample, this clone turned up a few times. This rearrangement joins TRBV24-1 to TRBJ1-5; 12 bases agree with TRBD1. The V gene end was trimmed by 2 bases and the J gene end by 6 bases; junction bases not matched to a gene: 4. This CDR3 contains 16 residues. Germline V lookup: CDR1 KGHDR, CDR2 SFDVKD. CDR3 bases: TGTGCCACCAGTGATTCACGGGACAGGGGGCGTCAGCCCCAGCATTTT. Protein: CATSDSRDRGRQPQHF.

This clone was found once. The J gene is TRBJ2-7, the V gene TRBV5-6; TRBD2 might be the D (5 bases). Trimming took off 1 base at V and 5 bases at J, with 16 bases between the two ends. Germline V gene data show CDR1 as SGHDT and CDR2 as YYEEEE. This CDR3 has 15 amino acids. The CDR3 DNA reads as TGTGCCAGCAGCTTGTTGGGTGGGAGTGTCCACGAGCAGTACTTC. The encoded protein is CASSLLGGSVHEQYF.

The chain uses TRBV5-8 and TRBJ2-3; 7 bases match TRBD1. After removal of 2 bases from V and 3 bases from J, the junction contained 3 bases not matched to a gene. The CDR3 has 14 amino acids. Germline CDR1 and CDR2: SGHTS and YDEGEE. The CDR3 bases are TGTGCCAGCAGCTTAAAGGGGGCTACAGATACGCAGTATTTT. This codes for CASSLKGATDTQYF.

V gene TRBV5-1 combines with J gene TRBJ2-5; no reliable D call. The V end was cut by 0 bases, the J end by 1 base, with 7 bases between. The CDR3 sequence is 14 residues long. Germline V gives CDR1 SGHRS, CDR2 YFSETQ. The CDR3 is CASSLAVLQETQYF. CDR3 nucleotides: TGCGCCAGCAGCTTGGCAGTCCTCCAAGAGACCCAGTACTTC.

J is TRBJ1-2 and V is TRBV5-4, with 9 positions matching TRBD1. Germline V CDR1 and CDR2: SGHNT, YYREEE (reference sequence). V was clipped by 4 bases and J by 4 bases; unmatched bases: 8. This CDR3 is 15 amino acids long. CDR3 loop: CASSPDRGLRYGYTF. The DNA of the CDR3 is TGTGCCAGCAGCCCGGACAGGGGCCTTCGCTATGGCTACACCTTC.

This CDR3 is CATSLNRGGSYNEQFF. The CDR3 DNA follows: TGTGCCACCAGCTTAAACAGGGGGGGTTCCTACAATGAGCAGTTCTTC. The chain is built from TRBV15 and TRBJ2-1; weak D call: TRBD1 (8 bases). The V end was cut by 5 bases, the J end by 1 base, with 15 bases between. Germline V lookup: CDR1 LNHNV, CDR2 YYDKDF (reference sequence). This CDR3 region has 16 residues.

The rearrangement links TRBV7-3 to TRBJ2-1; TRBD2 matches 14 bases. Germline CDR1 reads SGHTA; CDR2 reads FQGTGA. The trim removed 5 bases at V and 8 bases at J, leaving 5 bases unmatched. The CDR3 has 15 residues. The CDR3 DNA reads TGTGCCAGCAGCCAGGGACTAGCGGGAGTTTATGAGCAGTTCTTC. It specifies CASSQGLAGVYEQFF.

The chain links TRBV9 to TRBJ2-2; D possibly corresponds to TRBD2 (6 bases). Per germline, CDR1 SGDLS and CDR2 YYNGEE. V was shortened by 2 bases and J by 6 bases, with 17 bases between the two germline ends. This CDR3 comprises 16 residues. CDR3 sequence reads: CASSVGLSPGSGELFF. CDR3 in DNA: TGTGCCAGCAGCGTGGGACTGAGCCCAGGGTCCGGGGAGCTGTTTTTT.

The table lists this clone with a few counts. The chain uses TRBV5-5 and TRBJ1-5; maybe TRBD1 (5 bases). In germline, CDR1 is SGHKS, CDR2 YYEKEE (reference sequence). The CDR3 sequence is 13 residues long. V lost 7 bases, J lost 1 base, and 9 bases lay in between. This CDR3 reads CASSQESNQPQHF. The CDR3 region has the DNA TGTGCCAGCTCACAGGAAAGCAATCAGCCCCAGCATTTT.